A single sample gave rise to the 30 T cell receptor beta chains below, sequenced in a study of molecular identifiers for immune sequencing clone quantification. TCRdb itself ran the PCR reads through MiXCR, one entry per CDR3 protein. This table holds about half a million distinct CDR3 sequences, under 30% found once. Sequences were obtained from naive CD8+ T cells from blood, with Jurkat cell RNA spiked in. Subset noted: FACS-sorted CD8+CD4-CCR7+CD45RA+ naive T cells. These receptors were collected from a human donor in good health. Some libraries in this study had Jurkat cell RNA spiked in.

There are many counts of this clonotype. This sequence joins TRBV7-9 and TRBJ2-1; D is undetermined. V lost 2 bases to trimming and J lost 4 bases, with 3 bases between them. The CDR3 has 12 amino acids. Germline CDR1 SEHNR, CDR2 FQNEAQ (reference sequence). The chain's CDR3 is CASSLHYNEQFF. The CDR3 region has the DNA TGTGCCAGCAGCTTACATTACAATGAGCAGTTCTTC.

There are many counts of this clonotype. V gene TRBV7-9 combines with J gene TRBJ1-1, with D unresolved. Trimming took off 11 bases at V and 2 bases at J, with 18 bases between the two ends. Germline CDR1 and CDR2: SEHNR and FQNEAQ (reference sequence). The CDR3 loop spans 14 amino acids. The CDR3 DNA reads TGTGCCCCCATGGCCTGGGGAGCCAACACTGAAGCTTTCTTT. It is translated as CAPMAWGANTEAFF.

This clonotype showed up just a few times. The chain has TRBV6-2 or TRBV6-3 and TRBJ2-7; D perhaps matches TRBD1 (5 bases). Germline V gene lookup returns CDR1 MNHEY and CDR2 SVGEGT. With 5 bases removed from V and 1 base from J, the gap between germline ends came to 12 bases. This CDR3 region has 14 residues. CDR3 in DNA: TGTGCCAGCAGTCGACAGTCCACTTCCTACGAGCAGTACTTC. Translated: CASSRQSTSYEQYF.

The rearrangement uses TRBV6-5 and TRBJ1-4; 8 bases align to TRBD1. CDR1 and CDR2 from the germline V gene are MNHEY and SVGAGI. J gave up 8 bases and V 8 bases, and 7 bases lay outside the gene matches. This CDR3 has 13 amino acids. The CDR3 bases are TGTGCCAGCGTGGACAGGGACGGAGAAAAACTGTTTTTT. This encodes CASVDRDGEKLFF.

The chain is built from TRBV5-1 and TRBJ1-1, with a tentative D call TRBD1 (5 bases). V was shortened by 10 bases and J by 10 bases, with 23 bases between the two germline ends. This CDR3 comprises 13 residues. CDR1 is SGHRS, CDR2 YFSETQ, per germline. The CDR3 is CAGGWGLGAGAFF. As DNA, the CDR3 is TGCGCCGGCGGATGGGGCCTGGGCGCTGGAGCTTTCTTT. The full variable domain, with the rest looked up from reference TRBV5-1 and TRBJ1-1, is KAGVTQTPRYLIKTRGQQVTLSCSPISGHRSVSWYQQTPGQGLQFLFEYFSETQRNKGNFPGRFSGRQFSNSRSEMNVSTLELGDSALYLCAGGWGLGAGAFFGQGTRLTVV.

This clonotype has ten or more counts. The chain carries TRBV24-1 and TRBJ1-1; tentatively, D is TRBD1 (5 bases). The CDR3 runs to 13 residues. The germline V gene has CDR1 KGHDR and CDR2 SFDVKD. The V end lost 7 bases, the J end lost 3 bases, and 11 bases lay between the germline ends. This CDR3 is CATRDSGHTEAFF. Here the CDR3 DNA reads TGTGCCACCAGAGACAGCGGCCACACTGAAGCTTTCTTT.

This rearrangement joins TRBV20-1 to TRBJ1-2; tentatively, D is TRBD1 (5 bases). CDR3 size: 14 residues. With 0 bases removed from V and 3 bases from J, the gap between germline ends came to 11 bases. Germline-derived CDR1 and CDR2 are DFQATT and SNEGSKA (reference sequence). The CDR3 DNA reads as TGCAGTGCTAGAGATGGCCGGGGCCACTATGGCTACACCTTC. Amino acid sequence: CSARDGRGHYGYTF.

This clonotype was found a few times. V and J are TRBV25-1 and TRBJ2-7; 7 bases align to TRBD1. Germline V gives CDR1 MGHDK, CDR2 SYGVNS. After removal of 3 bases from V and 3 bases from J, the junction contained 8 bases not matched to a gene. This CDR3 has 15 residues. The CDR3 DNA sequence: TGTGCCAGCAGTGACCCACACAGGGGTTACTACGAGCAGTACTTC. This translates into CASSDPHRGYYEQYF.

The chain links TRBV6-1 to TRBJ1-2; tentatively, D is TRBD1 (6 bases). The CDR3 extends over 16 amino acids. Germline V gene data show CDR1 as MNHNS and CDR2 as SASEGT. With 7 bases removed from V and 0 bases from J, the gap between germline ends came to 18 bases. This chain's CDR3 is CASTGQLHSSNYGYTF. As DNA, the CDR3 is TGTGCCAGCACCGGACAGCTACACAGTTCTAACTATGGCTACACCTTC.

This clonotype was detected ten times or more. This chain joins TRBV4-1 and TRBJ1-2, with D possibly being TRBD1 (6 bases). The CDR3 runs 15 residues. Germline values: CDR1 MGHRA, CDR2 YSYEKL. Trimming stripped 1 base from V and 0 bases from J, with 9 bases between. The CDR3 DNA is TGCGCCAGCAGCCAAGGGACAGCTGCTAACTATGGCTACACCTTC. Its translation: CASSQGTAANYGYTF.

A word on this clonotype: A much larger clone differs by one base, so this may be a read error. CDR3 protein: CASSSNQETQYF. The DNA of the CDR3 is TGTGCCAGCAGCTCAAACCAAGAGACCCAGTACTTC. The chain employs TRBV9 and TRBJ2-5; D is uncertain. In germline, CDR1 is SGDLS, CDR2 YYNGEE. Trimming shortened V by 4 bases and J by 0 bases, and 4 bases separated the two germline ends. The CDR3 loop spans 12 amino acids. Full variable domain (missing parts from reference TRBV9 and TRBJ2-5): DSGVTQTPKHLITATGQRVTLRCSPRSGDLSVYWYQQSLDQGLQFLIQYYNGEERAKGNILERFSAQQFPDLHSELNLSSLELGDSALYFCASSSNQETQYFGPGTRLLVL.

V usage is TRBV3-1 and J usage is TRBJ1-2, with 7 bases that match TRBD1. Germline assignment: CDR1 LGHDT and CDR2 YNNKEL (reference sequence). This CDR3 region has 16 residues. V shed 1 base, J shed 6 bases, and the junction held 11 bases outside the gene matches. The CDR3 reads CASSQVGLTGEDGYTF. Here the CDR3 DNA reads TGTGCCAGCAGCCAAGTGGGACTAACAGGGGAGGATGGCTACACCTTC.

This clonotype was counted many times. The chain links TRBV13 to TRBJ2-3; 7 bases are a match to TRBD2. V was clipped by 3 bases and J by 2 bases; unmatched bases: 2. Germline lookup yields CDR1 PRHDT and CDR2 FYEKMQ (reference sequence). The CDR3 is 14 residues long. CDR3 bases: TGTGCCAGCAGCTTGAGCGGGGCCACAGATACGCAGTATTTT. Amino acids: CASSLSGATDTQYF.

Details on this clonotype: A much larger clone is a single base away; this may be a read error. This sequence joins TRBV7-9 and TRBJ2-7, with 7 positions matching TRBD1. Germline CDR1 SEHNR, CDR2 FQNEAQ (reference sequence). The CDR3 extends over 15 amino acids. V was pared by 5 bases and J by 4 bases, with 11 bases of the junction left unmatched. CDR3 bases: TGTGCCAGCAGCGTCACTCCGGGACAGCCGTACGAGCAGTACTTC. This sequence encodes CASSVTPGQPYEQYF.

This clonotype showed up just a few times. The J gene is TRBJ2-1, the V gene TRBV27; D remains ambiguous. Germline CDR1 MNHEY, CDR2 SMNVEV (reference sequence). The CDR3 loop spans 16 amino acids. The germline V and J ends were trimmed by 2 bases and 0 bases, with 11 bases remaining between them. For the CDR3, the DNA is TGTGCCAGCAGTTTAATGGGTACGGTCTCCTACAATGAGCAGTTCTTC. This codes for CASSLMGTVSYNEQFF.

The chain uses TRBV5-6 and TRBJ2-5, with TRBD1 matching over 8 bases. The CDR3 contains 15 residues. The germline gives CDR1 SGHDT, CDR2 YYEEEE. V dropped 4 bases and J dropped 11; count of bases not matched to a gene: 16. CDR3 sequence reads: CASSHGTGPYNEQYF. For the CDR3, the DNA is TGTGCCAGCAGCCACGGGACAGGACCCTACAATGAGCAGTACTTC.

This clonotype was found many times. This sequence joins TRBV20-1 and TRBJ2-2, with D possibly TRBD2 on 5 matching bases. From germline, CDR1 is DFQATT and CDR2 SNEGSKA (reference sequence). The V end lost 6 bases, the J end lost 7 bases, and 12 bases lay between the germline ends. The CDR3 totals 12 residues. In DNA, the CDR3 is TGCAGTGCGGAAAAAGGGAGCGGGGAGCTGTTTTTT. Its translation: CSAEKGSGELFF.

This clonotype came up a few times. The rearrangement uses TRBV6-2 or TRBV6-3 and TRBJ2-7, with 9 bases matching TRBD1. The ends lost 2 bases at V and 6 bases at J; junction bases unmatched: 5. This CDR3 comprises 14 residues. The germline gives CDR1 MNHEY, CDR2 SVGEGT. This CDR3 reads CASSYGDRAPEQYF. The CDR3 coding sequence is TGTGCCAGCAGTTACGGGGACAGGGCACCCGAGCAGTACTTC.

This clonotype was recorded at least ten times. The rearrangement links TRBV29-1 to TRBJ1-2; the D gene is possibly TRBD1 (5 bases). This CDR3 is 13 amino acids long. Germline V gene data show CDR1 as SQVTM and CDR2 as ANQGSEA. V lost 4 bases and J lost 1, with 10 bases in between. DNA for the CDR3: TGCAGCGTTGGTGACAGCCATAACTATGGCTACACCTTC. This encodes CSVGDSHNYGYTF.

A remark on this clonotype: Just one base apart from a much larger clone, this may be a read error. The chain uses TRBV12-3 or TRBV12-4 and TRBJ1-5; TRBD1 is a possible D gene (5 bases). Trimming cost V 4 bases and J 5 bases, with 21 bases left between them. CDR3 length: 17 residues. CDR3 in amino acids: CASSSSTGGPRDQPQHF. The CDR3 DNA reads as TGTGCCAGCAGTTCCTCCACCGGCGGGCCCAGGGATCAGCCCCAGCATTTT.

This clonotype was seen a handful of times. V is TRBV6-1 and J is TRBJ2-1; TRBD2 matches at 8 bases. Germline lookup yields CDR1 MNHNS and CDR2 SASEGT. The CDR3 runs to 16 residues. The trim removed 5 bases at V and 6 bases at J, leaving 12 bases unmatched. CDR3 in amino acids: CASSKFKGLVGNEQFF. The DNA for the CDR3 is TGTGCCAGCAGTAAGTTTAAGGGACTAGTTGGCAATGAGCAGTTCTTC.

This clonotype has ten or more counts. This rearrangement joins TRBV12-3 or TRBV12-4 to TRBJ2-3; D is ambiguous. Deletions cut 6 bases from V and 0 bases from J, with 13 bases between. CDR3 size: 15 residues. The CDR3 loop reads CASRQRVPSTDTQYF. The CDR3 DNA sequence: TGTGCCAGCAGGCAAAGGGTACCCAGCACAGATACGCAGTATTTT.

In this sample, this clonotype turned up a few times. The genes are TRBV28 and TRBJ1-1, with D possibly matching TRBD1 (5 bases). The germline gives CDR1 MDHEN, CDR2 SYDVKM. This CDR3 contains 17 residues. The V and J ends lost 1 base and 5 bases respectively, with 20 bases between them. The CDR3 DNA reads TGTGCCAGCAGTTTATTCCCGCCAACAGGCTGGGGGACTGAAGCTTTCTTT. Translating it yields CASSLFPPTGWGTEAFF.

In this sample, this clonotype turned up a few times. The chain uses TRBV19 and TRBJ2-2; unclear D gene. The CDR3 is made up of 16 amino acids. V dropped 3 bases and J dropped 6 bases, with 17 bases sitting between them. From germline, CDR1 is LNHDA and CDR2 SQIVND (reference sequence). Here the CDR3 reads CASSISGRMPSGELFF. The CDR3 DNA follows: TGTGCCAGTAGTATTTCGGGCCGTATGCCATCCGGGGAGCTGTTTTTT.

The chain carries TRBV20-1 and TRBJ1-6; D is unresolved. This CDR3 contains 15 residues. Germline V gene data show CDR1 as DFQATT and CDR2 as SNEGSKA (reference sequence). Trimming took off 0 bases at V and 3 bases at J, with 9 bases between the two ends. The CDR3 region is CSARDERLYNSPLHF. The CDR3 region has the DNA TGCAGTGCTAGAGATGAGAGGCTCTATAATTCACCCCTCCACTTT.

The chain joins TRBV27 to TRBJ2-2; no clear D gene. The CDR3 is made up of 13 amino acids. Germline CDR1 reads MNHEY; CDR2 reads SMNVEV (reference sequence). The ends were cut back, 5 bases at V and 8 bases at J, with 12 bases in the middle. CDR3 in amino acids: CASSDDWGGELFF. CDR3 sequence (DNA): TGTGCCAGCAGTGACGATTGGGGAGGGGAGCTGTTTTTT.

The chain joins TRBV28 to TRBJ2-7; tentative D call: TRBD2 (5 bases). Germline V lookup: CDR1 MDHEN, CDR2 SYDVKM. The CDR3 contains 17 residues. Trimming removed 4 bases from V and 3 bases from J, with 22 bases in between. In nucleotides, the CDR3 is TGTGCCAGCAGTTCGCTTTCAAGACTAACGGAGCACTACGAGCAGTACTTC. Translation: CASSSLSRLTEHYEQYF.

At least ten counts were recorded for this clonotype. This chain joins TRBV6-2 or TRBV6-3 and TRBJ1-1; D uncertain. CDR1 MNHEY and CDR2 SVGEGT come from the germline V gene. The CDR3 runs 16 residues. V lost 6 bases to trimming and J lost 1 base, with 18 bases between them. The CDR3 coding sequence is TGTGCCAGCAGAACGGACGGTATATCCGGGAACACTGAAGCTTTCTTT. It codes for CASRTDGISGNTEAFF.

The chain combines TRBV13 with TRBJ2-7, with 11 bases that match TRBD2. The CDR3 contains 15 residues. Trimming took 5 bases from V and 3 from J; bases not matched to a gene: 6. Germline CDR1 PRHDT, CDR2 FYEKMQ (reference sequence). CDR3 region: CASSKWTSGRYEQYF. DNA of the CDR3: TGTGCCAGCAGCAAGTGGACTAGCGGGCGCTACGAGCAGTACTTC.

In its sample, this clonotype was seen many times. The gene calls are TRBV3-1 and TRBJ2-5, with D perhaps TRBD2 (6 bases). CDR1 and CDR2 from the germline V gene are LGHDT and YNNKEL (reference sequence). Trimming removed 0 bases at V and 9 bases at J, with 17 bases between. The length of the CDR3 is 15 residues. The CDR3 DNA is TGTGCCAGCAGCCAAGATTGGGGAGGCGGCGGAGCCCAGTACTTC. Protein product: CASSQDWGGGGAQYF.